This T cell receptor beta chain was documented in a study of T cells in Graves' hyperthyroidism and ophthalmopathy. The study, taken as a whole, reports: Blood also held most thyroid clonotypes expanded beyond 0.001.

This clonotype was seen many times. Its antigen remains unknown. V was pared by 5 bases and J by 10 bases, with 7 bases of the junction left unmatched. The CDR3 runs 12 residues. The germline gives CDR1 MDHEN, CDR2 SYDVKM. RNA transcripts served as the template for amplifying TCR beta CDR3 regions. First-round RT-PCR targeting the TCR CDR3 was performed with the HTBI primer set. MiXCR, run by TCRdb on the multiplex PCR reads, gives a single entry per CDR3 protein. There are 380,000 or so distinct CDR3 sequences in the sample; about 20% occur only once, and 3.5% to 4% lies in the top ten. The rearrangement links TRBV28 to TRBJ1-1, with TRBD1 identical over 7 bases. This TCR came from a woman aged 18-35 years with Graves' hyperthyroidism. Sequencing was performed on blood. In DNA form, the CDR3 reads TGTGCCAGCAGTCTAGGGGGCAGCGGAGCTTTCTTT. Translated: CASSLGGSGAFF.